The 20 T cell receptor beta chains in this list originate from one sample, sequenced in a study of blood T cell repertoires in COVID-19. Libraries were prepared by immunoSEQ multiplex PCR; TCRdb keeps only in-frame clonotypes and omits some of them. The sample yields some 130,000 clones, roughly 90% seen once. Sequences were obtained from peripheral blood. These receptors were collected from a middle-aged man with active COVID-19.

In regard to this clone: At one end, the junction sequence differs from germline, possibly due to a read error. The V and J genes are TRBV12-3 or TRBV12-4 and TRBJ1-2; D gene unclear. CDR3 length: 11 residues. This CDR3 reads CASSLFSLRAF. CDR3 coding DNA: TGTGCCAGCAGTCTTTTTAGTTTGCGCGCCTTC.

This chain uses TRBV5-6 with TRBJ1-1; 8 bases line up with TRBD1. Germline V gene data show CDR1 as SGHDT and CDR2 as YYEEEE. Losses at the gene ends were 3 bases for V and 5 bases for J; bases not matched to a gene: 6. The CDR3 has 14 residues. This CDR3 is CASSSTGVRTEAFF. The CDR3 DNA reads TGTGCCAGCAGCTCGACAGGGGTACGGACTGAAGCTTTCTTT.

The chain is built from TRBV19 and TRBJ1-5, with TRBD1 matching over 8 bases. This CDR3 contains 15 residues. Unmatched junction bases numbered 2, after V lost 3 bases and J lost 1 base. Germline CDR1 is LNHDA and CDR2 is SQIVND (reference sequence). CDR3 residues: CASSMDRVSNQPQHF. DNA for the CDR3: TGTGCCAGTAGTATGGACAGGGTGAGCAATCAGCCCCAGCATTTT.

The J gene is TRBJ1-6, the V gene TRBV5-1; 7 nucleotides agree with TRBD1. CDR3 length: 16 amino acids. CDR1 SGHRS and CDR2 YFSETQ come from the germline V gene. Trimming took 4 bases from V and 0 from J; bases not matched to a gene: 4. The CDR3 DNA reads as TGCGCCAGCAGCCGACAGGGCAGCTCCTATAATTCACCCCTCCACTTT. It translates to CASSRQGSSYNSPLHF. The full variable domain, its missing parts supplied by reference TRBV5-1 and TRBJ1-6, is KAGVTQTPRYLIKTRGQQVTLSCSPISGHRSVSWYQQTPGQGLQFLFEYFSETQRNKGNFPGRFSGRQFSNSRSEMNVSTLELGDSALYLCASSRQGSSYNSPLHFGNGTRLTVT.

CDR3 residues: CATSDFTEGEGTDTQYF. In DNA, the CDR3 is TGTGCCACCAGTGATTTTACCGAGGGGGAAGGAACAGATACGCAGTATTTT. The chain carries TRBV24-1 and TRBJ2-3, with D possibly matching TRBD1 (6 bases). Trimming removed 1 base from V and 3 bases from J, with 16 bases in between. The germline V gene has CDR1 KGHDR and CDR2 SFDVKD. This CDR3 contains 17 residues.

This rearrangement joins TRBV23-1 to TRBJ1-1; possibly TRBD1 for D (5 bases). TRBV23-1 is known as an ORF, though its function is uncertain. Trimming stripped 7 bases from V and 1 base from J, with 13 bases between. The CDR3 has 14 amino acids. The DNA for the CDR3 is TGCGCCAGCACCAACGGACAAAAGAACACTGAAGCTTTCTTT. It encodes CASTNGQKNTEAFF.

This chain connects TRBV2 to TRBJ1-6; 8 bases are shared with TRBD1. Germline V gene lookup returns CDR1 SNHLY and CDR2 FYNNEI. J gave up 8 bases and V 3 bases, and 6 bases lay outside the gene matches. This CDR3 comprises 15 residues. The CDR3 bases are TGTGCCAGCAGTGAGGTGGGACAGGAGTATTCACCCCTCCACTTT. It is translated as CASSEVGQEYSPLHF. Combining the CDR3 with reference TRBV2 and TRBJ1-6 gives the whole variable domain EPEVTQTPSHQVTQMGQEVILRCVPISNHLYFYWYRQILGQKVEFLVSFYNNEISEKSEIFDDQFSVERPDGSNFTLKIRSTKLEDSAMYFCASSEVGQEYSPLHFGNGTRLTVT.

V is TRBV3-1 (or the pseudogene TRBV3-2) and J is TRBJ1-2; D not certain. The CDR3 has 12 residues. The germline CDR1 and CDR2 sequences are LGHDT and YNNKEL (reference sequence). Trimming took off 4 bases at V and 4 bases at J, with 7 bases between the two ends. The CDR3 loop reads CASSLVGYGYTF. The CDR3, as DNA: TGTGCCAGCAGCCTCGTCGGCTATGGCTACACCTTC.

The rearrangement links TRBV4-1 to TRBJ2-7; 8 bases match TRBD2. CDR3 length equals 15 residues. CDR1 is MGHRA, CDR2 YSYEKL, per germline. The V gene end was trimmed by 4 bases and the J gene end by 4 bases; junction bases not matched to a gene: 9. CDR3 DNA: TGCGCCAGCAGCCCCCGGGGGGGGATGTCGTACGAGCAGTACTTC. This encodes CASSPRGGMSYEQYF.

The chain is built from TRBV29-1 and TRBJ1-1; unclear D gene. The CDR3 is 13 amino acids. The V gene's germline CDR1 is SQVTM and CDR2 ANQGSEA. V shed 6 bases and J shed 5 bases, with 16 bases lying between them. The CDR3 sequence is CSVTPARGTEAFF. The CDR3, as DNA: TGCAGCGTGACCCCGGCACGAGGGACTGAAGCTTTCTTT.

This rearrangement joins TRBV7-2 to TRBJ1-3, with D tentatively TRBD1 (6 bases). CDR3 length equals 15 residues. Per the germline V gene, CDR1 is SGHTA and CDR2 is FQGNSA. The ends were cut back, 5 bases at V and 4 bases at J, with 15 bases in the middle. As DNA, the CDR3 is TGTGCCAGCAGCGTAGACAGGTCCAGGGGAAACACCATATATTTT. Its protein product is CASSVDRSRGNTIYF.

The V and J genes are TRBV11-3 and TRBJ2-6, with TRBD1 identical over 7 bases. CDR3 length: 13 amino acids. Trimming at V came to 3 bases and at J to 13 bases, leaving 6 bases not matched to a gene. The germline V gene has CDR1 SGHNT and CDR2 YENEEA. The CDR3 region has the DNA TGTGCCAGCAGCTTGACAGGGATGGGTGTCCTGACTTTC. It translates to CASSLTGMGVLTF.

This rearrangement joins TRBV18 to TRBJ1-1; D not certain. Trimming cost V 1 base and J 3 bases, with 12 bases left between them. Per germline, CDR1 KGHSH and CDR2 LQKENI. The CDR3 length is 15 residues. The CDR3 reads CASSPLIEEYTEAFF. The CDR3 DNA sequence: TGTGCCAGCTCACCACTAATTGAGGAGTACACTGAAGCTTTCTTT.

This chain joins TRBV5-4 and TRBJ2-7, with 7 bases lining up with TRBD1. The germline V gene encodes CDR1 SGHNT and CDR2 YYREEE (reference sequence). The ends lost 3 bases at V and 5 bases at J; junction bases unmatched: 8. This CDR3 comprises 14 residues. As DNA, the CDR3 is TGTGCCAGCAGCTCGACAGGGAGTATGGACGAGCAGTACTTC. As protein: CASSSTGSMDEQYF.

The chain employs TRBV24-1 and TRBJ2-3, with TRBD1 matching over 10 bases. This CDR3 contains 17 residues. Trimming removed 3 bases from V and 0 bases from J; junction bases left unmatched: 5. The germline gives CDR1 KGHDR, CDR2 SFDVKD. Here the CDR3 reads CATSDPGQGRSTDTQYF. In DNA form, the CDR3 reads TGTGCCACCAGTGATCCGGGACAGGGGCGAAGCACAGATACGCAGTATTTT.

The chain employs TRBV13 and TRBJ2-1; the D is unclear. Germline CDR1 reads PRHDT; CDR2 reads FYEKMQ (reference sequence). The V gene lost 5 bases and the J gene lost 7 bases, with 9 bases spanning the gap. The CDR3 runs to 12 residues. Written as DNA, the CDR3 is TGTGCCAGCAGCCCCCACTGGAATGAGCAGTTCTTC. It encodes CASSPHWNEQFF. Variable domain in full (rest from reference TRBV13 and TRBJ2-1): AAGVIQSPRHLIKEKRETATLKCYPIPRHDTVYWYQQGPGQDPQFLISFYEKMQSDKGSIPDRFSAQQFSDYHSELNMSSLELGDSALYFCASSPHWNEQFFGPGTRLTVL.

This CDR3 reads CASSSYRGVGSPLHF. DNA for the CDR3: TGTGCCAGCAGCTCATACAGGGGAGTAGGATCACCCCTCCACTTT. V is TRBV7-2 and J is TRBJ1-6; TRBD1 aligns across 7 bases. CDR1 and CDR2 (germline): SGHTA, FQGNSA. Germline trimming cut 4 bases from V and 10 bases from J; bases unmatched to any gene: 10. The CDR3 covers 15 residues.

The chain links TRBV9 to TRBJ2-3; 7 bases align to TRBD2. From germline, CDR1 is SGDLS and CDR2 YYNGEE. V dropped 5 bases and J dropped 3; count of bases not matched to a gene: 12. The CDR3 is 16 residues long. Here the CDR3 DNA reads TGTGCCAGCAGGCCCCGCGGGGGTTCTGTTACAGATACGCAGTATTTT. This encodes CASRPRGGSVTDTQYF.

V is TRBV5-1 and J is TRBJ2-1; the D is unclear. Between the trimmed V and J ends, which lost 0 bases and 7 bases, there was a span of 8 bases. The CDR3 is 13 residues long. The germline V gene has CDR1 SGHRS and CDR2 YFSETQ. The CDR3 protein is CASSLVQANEQFF. The CDR3 nucleotides read TGCGCCAGCAGCTTGGTGCAGGCTAATGAGCAGTTCTTC. The full variable domain, rest sourced from reference TRBV5-1 and TRBJ2-1, is KAGVTQTPRYLIKTRGQQVTLSCSPISGHRSVSWYQQTPGQGLQFLFEYFSETQRNKGNFPGRFSGRQFSNSRSEMNVSTLELGDSALYLCASSLVQANEQFFGPGTRLTVL.

The chain carries TRBV12-3 or TRBV12-4 and TRBJ2-5; TRBD2 aligns across 7 bases. The CDR3 is made up of 13 amino acids. The trim removed 4 bases at V and 7 bases at J, leaving 6 bases unmatched. This CDR3 is CASSSGLGGTQYF. Here the CDR3 DNA reads TGTGCCAGCAGTTCTGGACTAGGTGGGACCCAGTACTTC.